One and the same sample provided the 18 T cell receptor beta chains below, sequenced in a study of siplizumab effects on memory and regulatory T cells. Clones were sequenced by immunoSEQ multiplex PCR, and TCRdb holds only the in-frame ones, with some missing. Of 100,000 or so clones listed, around 90% are singletons. Sequencing was done on a sample of CD4+ T cells sorted from blood. The receptor source for this set is a human donor in good health. Some clones in this sample may be carry-over from other donors' samples.

The V call is TRBV7-9, the J call TRBJ1-2; 7 positions agree with TRBD1. Per germline, CDR1 SEHNR and CDR2 FQNEAQ (reference sequence). The CDR3 has 16 residues. Trimming cost V 2 bases and J 5 bases; bases outside gene matches: 11. For the CDR3, the DNA is TGTGCCAGCAGCTTATACTCAACCGGGACAGTTTATGGCTACACCTTC. Amino acids: CASSLYSTGTVYGYTF.

J is TRBJ1-1 and V is TRBV18, with TRBD1 identical over 12 bases. The CDR3 has 15 amino acids. From germline, CDR1 is KGHSH and CDR2 LQKENI. The junction had 2 bases not matched to a gene; V was cut back by 1 base and J by 5 bases. CDR3 coding DNA: TGTGCCAGCTCACCACAGGGACAGGGGGCGACTGAAGCTTTCTTT. Translation: CASSPQGQGATEAFF.

The chain has TRBV6-1 and TRBJ1-2; 9 bases match TRBD1. Germline V CDR1 and CDR2: MNHNS, SASEGT. The V gene end was trimmed by 2 bases and the J gene end by 7 bases; junction bases not matched to a gene: 5. This CDR3 spans 14 amino acids. CDR3 region: CASSELQGALGYTF. For the CDR3, the DNA is TGTGCCAGCAGTGAATTACAGGGGGCGCTTGGCTACACCTTC.

The chain has TRBV6-1 and TRBJ2-7, with 9 bases identical to TRBD2. This CDR3 region has 14 residues. Germline lookup yields CDR1 MNHNS and CDR2 SASEGT. The V segment lost 5 bases and the J segment 6 bases; nucleotides outside the gene matches: 8. The CDR3 sequence is CASSRSSGSSEQYF. CDR3 in DNA: TGTGCCAGCAGTCGGAGTAGCGGGAGTTCCGAGCAGTACTTC.

This chain connects TRBV5-4 to TRBJ2-3; TRBD1 is a possible D gene (6 bases). The V and J ends lost 4 bases and 6 bases respectively, with 18 bases between them. CDR3 size: 15 residues. Germline values: CDR1 SGHNT, CDR2 YYREEE (reference sequence). Here the CDR3 reads CASSNLDRQVDTQYF. The CDR3 DNA follows: TGTGCCAGCAGCAATTTAGACAGGCAGGTGGATACGCAGTATTTT.

The chain joins TRBV28 to TRBJ1-2; 12 positions agree with TRBD1. CDR3 length: 14 amino acids. CDR1 is MDHEN and CDR2 is SYDVKM in the germline V gene. V gave up 6 bases and J gave up 8 bases; unmatched junction bases: 7. CDR3 protein: CASRGTGGAEGYTF. The CDR3 coding sequence is TGTGCCAGCAGAGGGACAGGGGGCGCGGAAGGCTACACCTTC.

J is TRBJ2-5 and V is TRBV6-6; a possible D gene is TRBD2 (6 bases). The CDR3 is 14 residues long. Germline loops: CDR1 MNHNY, CDR2 SVGAGI (reference sequence). V was pared by 5 bases and J by 4 bases, with 14 bases between. For the CDR3, the DNA is TGTGCCAGCAGTCTCTCGGCGGGACCAGAGACCCAGTACTTC. This translates into CASSLSAGPETQYF.

The chain employs TRBV15 and TRBJ2-7, with D tentatively TRBD1 (6 bases). The V and J ends lost 4 bases and 9 bases respectively, with 16 bases between them. CDR1 and CDR2 from the germline V gene are LNHNV and YYDKDF (reference sequence). This CDR3 is 13 amino acids long. The CDR3: CATSIADRLGQYF. CDR3 sequence (DNA): TGTGCCACCAGCATCGCCGACAGGCTCGGGCAGTACTTC. Using reference TRBV15 and TRBJ2-7 for the parts outside the CDR3, the full variable domain is DAMVIQNPRYQVTQFGKPVTLSCSQTLNHNVMYWYQQKSSQAPKLLFHYYDKDFNNEADTPDNFQSRRPNTSFCFLDIRSPGLGDTAMYLCATSIADRLGQYFGPGTRLTVT.

The chain recombines TRBV5-6 with TRBJ1-3; D not resolved. The V gene lost 0 bases and the J gene lost 2 bases, with 6 bases spanning the gap. Looked up from germline, CDR1 is SGHDT and CDR2 is YYEEEE. The CDR3 loop spans 14 amino acids. The DNA of the CDR3 is TGTGCCAGCAGCTTGGACTTCCCTGGAAACACCATATATTTT. Translating gives CASSLDFPGNTIYF.

The chain links TRBV9 to TRBJ1-1, with D tentatively TRBD1 (6 bases). Trimming left V 4 bases short and J 3 bases short, with 19 bases between. The CDR3 contains 16 residues. Germline values: CDR1 SGDLS, CDR2 YYNGEE. The chain's CDR3 is CASSRRPRGLDTEAFF. CDR3 bases: TGTGCCAGCAGCAGACGACCCAGGGGTCTGGACACTGAAGCTTTCTTT.

V gene TRBV7-3 combines with J gene TRBJ2-7; TRBD2 matches 8 bases. This CDR3 is built from 14 residues. Germline V lookup: CDR1 SGHTA, CDR2 FQGTGA. Trimming at V came to 2 bases and at J to 6 bases, leaving 6 bases not matched to a gene. The CDR3 nucleotides are TGTGCCAGCAGCTTAGCGGGAGGTAATCGCGAGCAGTACTTC. It encodes CASSLAGGNREQYF.

This chain links TRBV15 with TRBJ1-4; D not certain. Germline values: CDR1 LNHNV, CDR2 YYDKDF (reference sequence). V lost 1 base, J lost 8 bases, and 2 bases lay in between. The CDR3 has 11 residues. CDR3 amino acids: CATSRGEKLFF. CDR3 bases: TGTGCCACCAGCAGAGGCGAAAAACTGTTTTTT.

This chain joins TRBV5-1 and TRBJ2-4; 7 bases map to TRBD1. This CDR3 has 14 residues. V lost 3 bases to trimming and J lost 7 bases; unmatched junction nucleotides: 7. Germline V lookup: CDR1 SGHRS, CDR2 YFSETQ. The DNA for the CDR3 is TGCGCCAGCAGCTCGCGGACAGGTTCGAACATTCAGTACTTC. Protein product: CASSSRTGSNIQYF. Filled out from reference TRBV5-1 and TRBJ2-4, the complete variable domain reads KAGVTQTPRYLIKTRGQQVTLSCSPISGHRSVSWYQQTPGQGLQFLFEYFSETQRNKGNFPGRFSGRQFSNSRSEMNVSTLELGDSALYLCASSSRTGSNIQYFGAGTRLSVL.

This sequence joins TRBV18 and TRBJ2-1; 10 bases are a match to TRBD2. Germline V lookup: CDR1 KGHSH, CDR2 LQKENI. The V segment lost 1 base and the J segment 2 bases; nucleotides outside the gene matches: 14. This CDR3 is 20 amino acids long. The CDR3: CASSPRSQAGGPIPYNEQFF. DNA of the CDR3: TGTGCCAGCTCACCACGGAGCCAAGCGGGAGGGCCAATTCCCTACAATGAGCAGTTCTTC.

Points on this clone: Other DNA sequences within the sample encode an identical CDR3. V and J are TRBV5-1 and TRBJ2-6; D is ambiguous. The CDR3 spans 15 residues. Germline V gene data show CDR1 as SGHRS and CDR2 as YFSETQ. Between the trimmed V and J ends, which lost 0 bases and 1 base, there was a span of 5 bases. CDR3 nucleotides: TGCGCCAGCAGCTTGGAAGGGTCTGGGGCCAACGTCCTGACTTTC. As protein: CASSLEGSGANVLTF.

This chain uses TRBV7-9 with TRBJ2-3, with a tentative D call TRBD1 (6 bases). V dropped 5 bases and J dropped 2 bases, with 17 bases sitting between them. The V gene's germline CDR1 is SEHNR and CDR2 FQNEAQ (reference sequence). The CDR3 is 16 amino acids. The CDR3, as DNA: TGTGCCAGCAGCCCGACCGGGACACGAGTCACAGATACGCAGTATTTT. Protein sequence: CASSPTGTRVTDTQYF.

This CDR3 is CASSQHKGQGYTEAFF. The CDR3 DNA is TGCGCCAGCAGCCAGCATAAGGGACAGGGATACACTGAAGCTTTCTTT. The chain combines TRBV4-1 with TRBJ1-1; the match to TRBD1 covers 9 bases. The V segment lost 3 bases and the J segment 3 bases; nucleotides outside the gene matches: 8. Germline V gene sequence: CDR1 MGHRA, CDR2 YSYEKL. There are 16 residues in the CDR3.

This clone was detected only once. The V call is TRBV29-1, the J call TRBJ2-1, with 10 bases lining up with TRBD2. CDR1 and CDR2 from the germline V gene are SQVTM and ANQGSEA. This CDR3 spans 14 amino acids. With 3 bases clipped from V and 8 bases from J, the junction kept 7 bases outside the gene matches. The CDR3 region has the DNA TGCAGCGTTGAGCCAGCGGGAGGGCGTTATGAGCAGTTCTTC. Encoded protein: CSVEPAGGRYEQFF.